Following are 2 T cell receptor beta chains from one sample sequenced in a study of cytomegalovirus exposure and HLA in healthy donors. The PCR employed 60 Vbeta primers together with 13 Jbeta primers. Repertoires were generated with immunoSEQ multiplex PCR, while TCRdb's copy carries only in-frame clones and drops some. The data contain 60,000 to 75,000 clones, more than 65% of them singletons. The sample taken for sequencing was PBMCs. Receptor source: a woman in her thirties in good health and CMV-seronegative.

This chain connects TRBV6-6 to TRBJ2-1, with 9 bases lining up with TRBD2. The CDR3 is made up of 14 amino acids. Germline CDR1 MNHNY, CDR2 SVGAGI (reference sequence). The V segment lost 7 bases and the J segment 7 bases; nucleotides outside the gene matches: 8. CDR3 region: CASIDWTSVNEQFF. As DNA, the CDR3 is TGTGCCAGCATCGACTGGACTAGCGTGAATGAGCAGTTCTTC.

This clone was seen only a few times. The chain employs TRBV6-5 and TRBJ1-1, with 7 bases aligning to TRBD1. Unmatched junction bases numbered 8, after V lost 0 bases and J lost 4 bases. The CDR3 sequence is 16 residues long. The germline gives CDR1 MNHEY, CDR2 SVGAGI. The CDR3 DNA reads TGTGCCAGCAGTTACTCGACGGGGGCAGGGGGCACTGAAGCTTTCTTT. Amino acids: CASSYSTGAGGTEAFF.